This T cell receptor (beta chain) was profiled in a study of beta chain features in type 1 diabetes. This clone was recorded a few times. Its matching antigen is unknown. Expressed TCRB transcripts got sequenced, as all isolated RNA was reverse transcribed. Naive, central memory and regulatory T cell samples averaged around 3.5 million immunoSEQ reads each. Clones were sequenced by immunoSEQ multiplex PCR, and TCRdb holds only the in-frame ones, with some missing. Of some 250,000 clones listed, 14% are singletons. The ends were cut back, 6 bases at V and 3 bases at J, with 9 bases in the middle. The CDR3 has 11 amino acids. Germline V lookup: CDR1 GTSNPN, CDR2 SVGIG (reference sequence). Study findings and constraints: For TCRB rearrangement, an influence of HLA type remained unresolved here. There was a moderate but significant shortening of TCRB CDR3s in all four CD4+ subsets of Type 1 diabetes patients.

Sequenced sample: naive CD4+ T cells from blood. The rearrangement uses TRBV30 and TRBJ2-7; no firm D call. This TCR derives from a man aged 30 to 39 with type 1 diabetes. CDR3 sequence reads: CACTSDYEQYF. The DNA for the CDR3 is TGTGCCTGTACGAGCGACTACGAGCAGTACTTC. The entire variable domain, with the rest obtained from reference TRBV30 and TRBJ2-7, is as follows: SQTIHQWPATLVQPVGSPLSLECTVEGTSNPNLYWYRQAAGRGLQLLFYSVGIGQISSEVPQNLSASRPQDRQFILSSKKLLLSDSGFYLCACTSDYEQYFGPGTRLTVT.